One and the same sample provided the 31 T cell receptor beta chains below, sequenced in a study of cytomegalovirus exposure and HLA in healthy donors. Produced via immunoSEQ multiplex PCR; TCRdb's table is partial and in-frame only. The repertoire has more than 110,000 clones, roughly nine tenths of them found once; the top ten carry less than 3.5%. The sequenced material came from PBMCs. All receptors derive from a man aged 18-30 years in good health and CMV-seronegative.

The chain employs TRBV5-1 and TRBJ1-2; 7 bases are shared with TRBD1. Germline-derived CDR1 and CDR2 are SGHRS and YFSETQ. The CDR3 sequence is 13 residues long. V dropped 1 base and J dropped 8; count of bases not matched to a gene: 5. CDR3 coding DNA: TGCGCCAGCAGCTTGACAGGGGTGGGAGGCTACACCTTC. Protein: CASSLTGVGGYTF.

The chain couples TRBV6-5 to TRBJ2-7, with D possibly matching TRBD2 (5 bases). Germline CDR1 and CDR2: MNHEY and SVGAGI. V was trimmed by 5 bases and J by 1 base, leaving 12 bases between them. This CDR3 has 14 residues. CDR3 region: CASSRSRGSYEQYF. The CDR3 DNA reads TGTGCCAGCAGTCGTAGTCGGGGTTCCTACGAGCAGTACTTC.

In its sample, this clone was seen once. The rearrangement links TRBV7-7 to TRBJ2-1, with D possibly TRBD2 on 6 matching bases. The germline gives CDR1 SSHAT, CDR2 FNYEAQ (reference sequence). Trimming left V 0 bases short and J 6 bases short, with 12 bases between. This CDR3 spans 15 amino acids. The CDR3 bases are TGTGCCAGCAGCTTAGCGCTCCGGGACTTCAATGAGCAGTTCTTC. Its protein product is CASSLALRDFNEQFF.

The chain has TRBV28 and TRBJ1-3; TRBD1 agrees at 7 bases. The CDR3 sequence is 15 residues long. V shed 5 bases, J shed 6 bases, and the junction held 10 bases outside the gene matches. CDR1 and CDR2 from the germline V gene are MDHEN and SYDVKM. CDR3 nucleotides: TGTGCCAGCAGTGCCCCCGGGACAGCAGCAAACACCATATATTTT. It is translated as CASSAPGTAANTIYF.

This sequence joins TRBV19 and TRBJ1-1; D is ambiguous. CDR1 is LNHDA and CDR2 is SQIVND in the germline V gene (reference sequence). This CDR3 has 15 residues. The V gene lost 7 bases and the J gene lost 0 bases, with 15 bases spanning the gap. The CDR3 coding sequence is TGTGCCAGTATTTCGAGGTCCTTGATGAACACTGAAGCTTTCTTT. It is translated as CASISRSLMNTEAFF.

J is TRBJ1-2 and V is TRBV9; 7 bases align to TRBD1. The length of the CDR3 is 16 residues. CDR1 and CDR2 (germline): SGDLS, YYNGEE. V lost 3 bases, J lost 3 bases, and 11 bases stayed unmatched. The chain's CDR3 is CASSEGAPDRHYGYTF. The DNA for the CDR3 is TGTGCCAGCAGCGAGGGGGCCCCAGACCGCCACTATGGCTACACCTTC. The full variable domain, completed using reference TRBV9 and TRBJ1-2, is DSGVTQTPKHLITATGQRVTLRCSPRSGDLSVYWYQQSLDQGLQFLIQYYNGEERAKGNILERFSAQQFPDLHSELNLSSLELGDSALYFCASSEGAPDRHYGYTFGSGTRLTVV.

The V and J genes are TRBV5-1 and TRBJ2-3; 10 bases are shared with TRBD1. The CDR3 consists of 16 residues. Trimming at V came to 3 bases and at J to 0 bases, leaving 4 bases not matched to a gene. CDR1 is SGHRS and CDR2 is YFSETQ in the germline V gene. The DNA for the CDR3 is TGCGCCAGCAGCTCTCGGGACAGGGGTAGCACAGATACGCAGTATTTT. Translated: CASSSRDRGSTDTQYF.

The chain joins TRBV15 to TRBJ1-1, with D hard to call. Germline lookup yields CDR1 LNHNV and CDR2 YYDKDF (reference sequence). This CDR3 has 13 residues. With 5 bases removed from V and 7 bases from J, the gap between germline ends came to 14 bases. CDR3 protein: CATSPYPVNEAFF. CDR3 coding DNA: TGTGCCACCAGCCCCTATCCGGTGAATGAAGCTTTCTTT.

The rearrangement joins TRBV28 to TRBJ1-4; D is uncertain. Germline CDR1 is MDHEN and CDR2 is SYDVKM. CDR3 size: 15 residues. The V end was cut by 1 base, the J end by 0 bases, with 6 bases between. CDR3 nucleotide sequence: TGTGCCAGCAGTTTATCAAGCCCAACTAATGAAAAACTGTTTTTT. Translation: CASSLSSPTNEKLFF. The variable domain in full, completed from reference TRBV28 and TRBJ1-4, reads DVKVTQSSRYLVKRTGEKVFLECVQDMDHENMFWYRQDPGLGLRLIYFSYDVKMKEKGDIPEGYSVSREKKERFSLILESASTNQTSMYLCASSLSSPTNEKLFFGSGTQLSVL.

This chain uses TRBV5-8 with TRBJ1-1; tentatively, D is TRBD1 (5 bases). V lost 4 bases, J lost 1 base, and 14 bases lay in between. From germline, CDR1 is SGHTS and CDR2 YDEGEE. The CDR3 has 15 amino acids. Here the CDR3 DNA reads TGTGCCAGCAGCCGGCCCCGCACAGGGAACACTGAAGCTTTCTTT. Amino acids: CASSRPRTGNTEAFF.

In this sample, this clone turned up a few times. V usage is TRBV9 and J usage is TRBJ2-1, with D possibly TRBD2 on 7 matching bases. Germline V CDR1 and CDR2: SGDLS, YYNGEE. The CDR3 is 16 residues long. Between the trimmed V and J ends, which lost 6 bases and 0 bases, there was a span of 16 bases. CDR3 bases: TGTGCCAGCACCGCGGGGGCGGCCCTCTCCTACAATGAGCAGTTCTTC. It codes for CASTAGAALSYNEQFF.

The CDR3 reads CASSTAPGSSYNEQFF. The CDR3 DNA follows: TGTGCCAGCAGCACGGCTCCGGGAAGCTCCTACAATGAGCAGTTCTTC. The chain employs TRBV5-6 and TRBJ2-1, with D perhaps TRBD2 (5 bases). The germline V gene has CDR1 SGHDT and CDR2 YYEEEE. This CDR3 region has 16 residues. The germline V and J ends were trimmed by 4 bases and 0 bases, with 14 bases remaining between them.

The V gene is TRBV18, the J gene TRBJ2-1, with 7 bases identical to TRBD1. V lost 0 bases, J lost 3 bases, and 5 bases stayed unmatched. Germline CDR1 reads KGHSH; CDR2 reads LQKENI. The CDR3 sequence is 16 residues long. The CDR3 DNA reads as TGTGCCAGCTCACCACCACAGGGGTCCCACTACAATGAGCAGTTCTTC. Encoded protein: CASSPPQGSHYNEQFF.

The chain joins TRBV9 to TRBJ1-2, with 11 positions matching TRBD1. Germline V gene sequence: CDR1 SGDLS, CDR2 YYNGEE. The CDR3 extends over 16 amino acids. Trimming took 0 bases from V and 5 from J; bases not matched to a gene: 6. CDR3 sequence (DNA): TGTGCCAGCAGCGTAGGGACAGGGGGCTTTGGATATGGCTACACCTTC. Residues: CASSVGTGGFGYGYTF.

The V call is TRBV5-4, the J call TRBJ2-1; maybe TRBD2 (5 bases). Deletions cut 0 bases from V and 3 bases from J, with 7 bases between. The CDR3 extends over 14 amino acids. Germline V gene data show CDR1 as SGHNT and CDR2 as YYREEE (reference sequence). CDR3 nucleotides: TGTGCCAGCAGCTTGGACGGGATCTACAATGAGCAGTTCTTC. Protein sequence: CASSLDGIYNEQFF.

The V gene is TRBV6-4, the J gene TRBJ2-1; 10 bases line up with TRBD2. The V and J ends lost 0 bases and 8 bases, in that order; junction bases with no gene match: 7. The CDR3 runs to 16 residues. CDR1 is MRHNA, CDR2 SNTAGT, per germline. This CDR3 reads CASSDSERGGFDEQFF. The CDR3 nucleotides are TGTGCCAGCAGTGACTCGGAGCGGGGGGGCTTCGATGAGCAGTTCTTC.

This clone was recorded at least ten times. Other DNA sequences in the same sample also yield this CDR3. This rearrangement joins TRBV6-1 to TRBJ2-3; 14 positions match TRBD2. Unmatched junction bases numbered 0, after V lost 3 bases and J lost 4 bases. Germline CDR1 is MNHNS and CDR2 is SASEGT. The CDR3 is made up of 15 amino acids. As DNA, the CDR3 is TGTGCCAGCAGTGAGACTAGCGGGGGGGCAGATACGCAGTATTTT. Translation gives CASSETSGGADTQYF.

The chain combines TRBV6-1 with TRBJ2-7; perhaps TRBD2 as D (7 bases). Deletions cut 3 bases from V and 0 bases from J, with 12 bases between. The CDR3 is made up of 15 amino acids. Germline V gene sequence: CDR1 MNHNS, CDR2 SASEGT. CDR3 in DNA: TGTGCCAGCAGTGATAGGGGGGGAGGCTCCTACGAGCAGTACTTC. This sequence encodes CASSDRGGGSYEQYF.

This clone has a handful of counts. This chain uses TRBV19 with TRBJ2-1; 11 bases align to TRBD2. With 3 bases clipped from V and 5 bases from J, the junction kept 6 bases outside the gene matches. CDR3 size: 16 residues. Germline V gene sequence: CDR1 LNHDA, CDR2 SQIVND (reference sequence). CDR3 bases: TGTGCCAGTAGTATTGGTAGCGGGGGGGTAGACAATGAGCAGTTCTTC. Protein product: CASSIGSGGVDNEQFF.

V gene TRBV27 combines with J gene TRBJ2-7; TRBD2 aligns across 10 bases. The CDR3 spans 16 residues. Trimming took 3 bases from V and 5 from J; bases not matched to a gene: 10. Germline V lookup: CDR1 MNHEY, CDR2 SMNVEV (reference sequence). The CDR3 here is CASSFIPSGSSHEQYF. CDR3 in DNA: TGTGCCAGCAGTTTCATCCCTAGCGGGAGTTCCCACGAGCAGTACTTC.

The chain couples TRBV28 to TRBJ1-3, with D possibly being TRBD1 (5 bases). Germline CDR1 reads MDHEN; CDR2 reads SYDVKM. V lost 1 base and J 0 bases, leaving 19 bases between the germline ends. CDR3 length: 19 residues. CDR3 sequence (DNA): TGTGCCAGCAGTTTATTTTCGCTGGGGGGACGGATCTCTGGAAACACCATATATTTT. This gives the protein CASSLFSLGGRISGNTIYF.

In nucleotides, the CDR3 is TGTGCCAGCAGTCGAACCGGGACAAGTCAAGAGACCCAGTACTTC. It encodes CASSRTGTSQETQYF. The chain joins TRBV5-4 to TRBJ2-5, with D possibly matching TRBD1 (6 bases). Trimming cost V 5 bases and J 2 bases, with 16 bases left between them. The CDR3 sequence is 15 residues long. CDR1 SGHNT and CDR2 YYREEE come from the germline V gene (reference sequence).

J is TRBJ2-1 and V is TRBV6-5, with 14 bases fitting TRBD2. V lost 5 bases and J lost 8; bases outside the gene matches: 5. CDR3 length: 15 amino acids. From germline, CDR1 is MNHEY and CDR2 SVGAGI. For the CDR3, the DNA is TGTGCCAGCAGTGGGACTAGCGGGAGCGCGGATGAGCAGTTCTTC. Amino acid sequence: CASSGTSGSADEQFF.

In regard to this clone: This may come from a read error, since a much larger clone is one base off. The CDR3 nucleotides are TGTGCCAGCAGTGGGCGGGGGGGCACAGATACGCAGTATTTT. Its translation is CASSGRGGTDTQYF. J is TRBJ2-3 and V is TRBV2; 8 nucleotides line up with TRBD2. The CDR3 is 14 residues long. The trim removed 4 bases at V and 1 base at J, leaving 1 base unmatched. The germline CDR1 and CDR2 sequences are SNHLY and FYNNEI.

The chain has TRBV6-5 and TRBJ1-5; 7 bases match TRBD1. The CDR3 is 16 amino acids. CDR1 is MNHEY and CDR2 is SVGAGI in the germline V gene. The V gene end was trimmed by 2 bases and the J gene end by 0 bases; junction bases not matched to a gene: 4. The CDR3 sequence is CASSYRQGNSNQPQHF. Written as DNA, the CDR3 is TGTGCCAGCAGTTACCGACAGGGTAATAGCAATCAGCCCCAGCATTTT.

The rearrangement uses TRBV7-9 and TRBJ1-5; 8 nucleotides align to TRBD1. The V gene's germline CDR1 is SEHNR and CDR2 FQNEAQ (reference sequence). The CDR3 extends over 16 amino acids. The V and J ends lost 4 bases and 3 bases, in that order; junction bases with no gene match: 8. The CDR3 here is CASSSPDRGDNQPQHF. The CDR3 bases are TGTGCCAGCAGCTCACCCGACAGGGGAGACAATCAGCCCCAGCATTTT.

The chain couples TRBV19 to TRBJ2-1; possible D gene TRBD2, 6 bases. In germline, CDR1 is LNHDA, CDR2 SQIVND (reference sequence). Trimming cost V 9 bases and J 8 bases, with 11 bases left between them. CDR3 length equals 11 residues. The CDR3, as DNA: TGTGCCAGCTCTGCGGGGTATGAGCAGTTCTTC. Translating it yields CASSAGYEQFF.

This chain links TRBV20-1 with TRBJ1-1, with D maybe TRBD1 (5 bases). V was cut by 3 bases and J by 11 bases, with 13 bases left in between. CDR1 is DFQATT and CDR2 is SNEGSKA in the germline V gene (reference sequence). The CDR3 runs 11 residues. CDR3: CSARGQGGAFF. Here the CDR3 DNA reads TGCAGTGCTAGGGGTCAGGGTGGTGCTTTCTTT.

The rearrangement uses TRBV9 and TRBJ2-5; 8 bases align to TRBD2. V shed 0 bases, J shed 1 base, and the junction held 5 bases outside the gene matches. The CDR3 length is 16 residues. Germline V gene sequence: CDR1 SGDLS, CDR2 YYNGEE. The CDR3 bases are TGTGCCAGCAGCGTAGAGTATGCGGGAGGCCAAGAGACCCAGTACTTC. Encoded protein: CASSVEYAGGQETQYF.

CDR3 bases: TGTGCCAGCAGTTCAACCGGGACAGGTAACACTGAAGCTTTCTTT. Protein: CASSSTGTGNTEAFF. The V and J genes are TRBV28 and TRBJ1-1; 8 nucleotides agree with TRBD1. Germline assignment: CDR1 MDHEN and CDR2 SYDVKM. CDR3 length: 15 residues. V gave up 4 bases and J gave up 2 bases; unmatched junction bases: 6.

CDR3 nucleotide sequence: TGTGCCAGCAGTTTATCCCCCGGACTAGCGGGCGCCTACGAGCAGTACTTC. Its protein product is CASSLSPGLAGAYEQYF. The chain carries TRBV28 and TRBJ2-7; 11 nucleotides align to TRBD2. CDR3 length equals 17 residues. With V trimmed by 1 base and J by 2 bases, 7 bases remained unmatched. CDR1 is MDHEN, CDR2 SYDVKM, per germline.